This T cell receptor (beta chain) was documented in a study of OX40 agonist ivuxolimab in advanced cancers. Study overall: Among those treated, three patients had partial responses, one with hepatocellular carcinoma and two with cutaneous melanoma. General observations from the study: Doses of 0.1 to 3.0 mg/kg were accompanied by clonal expansion of CD4+ and CD8+ blood T cells by week 6.

This CDR3 spans 16 amino acids. Trimming took off 1 base at V and 5 bases at J, with 18 bases between the two ends. CDR1 and CDR2 from the germline V gene are MGHRA and YSYEKL. Patients were ineligible given autoimmune disease history or systemic immunosuppression. This table comes from immunoSEQ multiplex PCR, and its TCRdb copy is limited to in-frame clones, with some not included. The sample shows around 50,000 clones, more than 65% of them seen only once. In this sample, this clone turned up once. Its antigen is not known. This sequence was found in an adult with an advanced solid tumor such as melanoma, head and neck, liver or kidney cancer. Sequenced here: CD4+ or CD8+ T cells sorted from blood, sampled in a trial of the OX40 agonist ivuxolimab. The chain carries TRBV4-1 and TRBJ2-7, with D possibly called TRBD1 or TRBD2 (5 bases each). CDR3 protein: CASSQGAARGAHEQYF. CDR3 nucleotide sequence: TGCGCCAGCAGCCAAGGCGCCGCGAGGGGCGCCCACGAGCAGTACTTC.